This T cell receptor (beta chain) was captured by sequencing in a study of T cell responses to AZD1222 COVID-19 vaccine. As to this clone: Its antigen is not identified.

Germline V gene lookup returns CDR1 SGDLS and CDR2 YYNGEE. CDR3 length: 16 residues. V shed 4 bases and J 8 bases; nucleotides not matched to a gene: 13. Profiling relied on immunoSEQ multiplex PCR, and the TCRdb table lists in-frame clones only, not all of them. The sample carries about 150,000 clones, 80% to 95% recorded once. General study findings and limits: Most donors were white British, females outnumbered males, and clonal diversity was possibly underestimated. The study found vaccine-associated CD4 TCRs spanning spike, dominant at 160-218 and 743-854.

V and J are TRBV9 and TRBJ2-1, with 9 positions matching TRBD1. The sample consisted of peripheral blood, taken on day 0 of AZD1222 vaccination. This clonotype originated in an adult in good health. The CDR3, as DNA: TGTGCCAGCAGCCCCTATAGGGGACAGGGTAATTATGAGCAGTTCTTC. Its translation is CASSPYRGQGNYEQFF.